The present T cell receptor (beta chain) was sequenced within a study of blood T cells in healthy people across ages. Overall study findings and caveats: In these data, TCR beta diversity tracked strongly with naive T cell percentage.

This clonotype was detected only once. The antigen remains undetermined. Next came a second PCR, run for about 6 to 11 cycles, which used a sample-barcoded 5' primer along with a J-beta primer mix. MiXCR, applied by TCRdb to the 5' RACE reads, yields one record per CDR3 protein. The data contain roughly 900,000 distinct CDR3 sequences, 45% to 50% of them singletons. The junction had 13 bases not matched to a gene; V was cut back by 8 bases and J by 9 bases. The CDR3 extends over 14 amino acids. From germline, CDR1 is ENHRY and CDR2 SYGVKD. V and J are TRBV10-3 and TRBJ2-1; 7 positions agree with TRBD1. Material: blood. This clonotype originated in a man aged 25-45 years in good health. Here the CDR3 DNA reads TGTGCCATCTTGAAAGGGGGCTTTTCTGGTGAGCAGTTCTTC. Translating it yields CAILKGGFSGEQFF.